This T cell receptor beta chain was recovered during a study of response to subunit inactivated influenza vaccine. Whole-study findings and limits: Every seasonal influenza vaccination brings in few new T cells, the authors suggested.

This clonotype has more than one count but fewer than ten. The antigen is undetermined. TCRdb processed the RT-PCR reads anew with MiXCR; each CDR3 protein has one entry. Of under 750,000 distinct CDR3 sequences in the sample, 10% to 15% were seen once. Trimming removed 3 bases from V and 7 bases from J, with 16 bases in between. This CDR3 region has 15 residues. Germline loops: CDR1 SGHRS, CDR2 YFSETQ. The V and J genes are TRBV5-1 and TRBJ1-4; D is unclear. The sample in question was PBMCs from blood, obtained on the day of vaccination. The TCR sequence derives from a man aged 50-60 years who received an inactivated influenza vaccine. The CDR3 bases are TGCGCCAGCAGCTCTACAGCAACAAGGACTGAAAAACTGTTTTTT. Translating it yields CASSSTATRTEKLFF.